A selection of T cell receptor beta chains follows, all from one sample in a study of long-term antiretroviral therapy in people with HIV. Repertoires were generated with immunoSEQ multiplex PCR, while TCRdb's copy carries only in-frame clones and drops some. The sample has 15,000 to 20,000 clones; 79% are singletons. The specimen was unsorted PBMCs, collected at the start of antiretroviral therapy, before treatment. Receptors originate from a man between 18 and 29 years old with HIV. Both conserved end residues are part of each CDR3. Fields, in order: CDR3 DNA, CDR3 protein, clone size, D gene, V gene, J gene. D genes are given only for firm matches. Clone size, where shown, is once, few, many, or a class for clones that have expanded.

DNA: TGTGCCAGCAGGGCGTCCAGGACAGGGGGGTACGAGCAGTACTTC
CDR3: CASRASRTGGYEQYF
size: -
D: TRBD1
V: TRBV28
J: TRBJ2-7

DNA: TGCGCAACTCGTCCCGAGGCGAATTTTAACACCGGGGAGCTGTTTTTT
CDR3: CATRPEANFNTGELFF
size: -
D: -
V: TRBV5-1
J: TRBJ2-2

DNA: TGTGCCAGCAGCCGGACAGTCACAGATACGCAGTATTTT
CDR3: CASSRTVTDTQYF
size: -
D: -
V: TRBV6-4
J: TRBJ2-3

DNA: TGTGCCAGCAGCTTAGGTCGCACCTCACCCGCCTCCTACGAGCAGTACTTC
CDR3: CASSLGRTSPASYEQYF
size: -
D: -
V: TRBV7-2
J: TRBJ2-7

DNA: TGCAGCGTTGAAAGGGTAGCGGGAGAACCCTACAATGAGCAGTTCTTC
CDR3: CSVERVAGEPYNEQFF
size: -
D: TRBD2
V: TRBV29-1
J: TRBJ2-1

DNA: TGTGCCAGTAGTATGGGCGGGGCGATAAACGAGCAGTACTTC
CDR3: CASSMGGAINEQYF
size: -
D: -
V: TRBV19
J: TRBJ2-7

DNA: TGTGCCAGCAGCAAAGTGGGGTGGGGTGGCTACACCTTC
CDR3: CASSKVGWGGYTF
size: -
D: -
V: TRBV2
J: TRBJ1-2

DNA: TGCAGCGTTGGCAGGGGGAACTATGGCTACACCTTC
CDR3: CSVGRGNYGYTF
size: -
D: TRBD1
V: TRBV29-1
J: TRBJ1-2

DNA: TGCGCCAGCAGCATTTACGACGGAGAGCAGTTCTTC
CDR3: CASSIYDGEQFF
size: -
D: -
V: TRBV5-1
J: TRBJ2-1

DNA: TGTGCCAGCAGTGTGGAGCTAGCGGGTCTTCGTCAGTTCTTC
CDR3: CASSVELAGLRQFF
size: -
D: TRBD2
V: TRBV2
J: TRBJ2-1

DNA: TGTGCCAGCAGCTACTCGACAGAGAATAATCAGCCCCAGCATTTT
CDR3: CASSYSTENNQPQHF
size: -
D: -
V: TRBV7-2
J: TRBJ1-5

DNA: TGTGCCAGCGGGAGGAACGAGCAGTTCTTC
CDR3: CASGRNEQFF
size: -
D: -
V: TRBV27
J: TRBJ2-1

DNA: TGTGCCAGCAGCCACCCACAGCTAGCGGGTAACACTGAAGCTTTCTTT
CDR3: CASSHPQLAGNTEAFF
size: -
D: -
V: TRBV5-4
J: TRBJ1-1

DNA: TGTGCCAGCTCTCGAGGTAGATCAGGCAATGAGCAGTTCTTC
CDR3: CASSRGRSGNEQFF
size: -
D: -
V: TRBV11-3
J: TRBJ2-1

DNA: TGTGCCTGGAGTCCTACATACTCTGGGGCCAACGTCCTGACTTTC
CDR3: CAWSPTYSGANVLTF
size: -
D: -
V: TRBV30
J: TRBJ2-6

DNA: TGTGCCAGCAGTTTATTAGGGGCGCCTGAAGCTTTCTTT
CDR3: CASSLLGAPEAFF
size: -
D: -
V: TRBV28
J: TRBJ1-1

DNA: TGTGCCAGCAGCTTAAGACGGACAGAAGAAGCTTTCTTT
CDR3: CASSLRRTEEAFF
size: -
D: -
V: TRBV7-2
J: TRBJ1-1

DNA: TGTGCCAGCAGTTACCGGGGGCGGTGGACTGAAGCTTTCTTT
CDR3: CASSYRGRWTEAFF
size: -
D: -
V: TRBV6-5
J: TRBJ1-1

DNA: TGTGCCAGAAGCCCACTAGACAGTATCCCCTACGAGCAGTACTTC
CDR3: CARSPLDSIPYEQYF
size: -
D: -
V: TRBV7-5
J: TRBJ2-7

DNA: TGTGCCAGTAACGCGGGGCCTCTACCCCCCCAGCATTTT
CDR3: CASNAGPLPPQHF
size: -
D: -
V: TRBV19
J: TRBJ1-5

DNA: TGTGCCAGCAGTTGGACACCAAATCAGCCCCAGCATTTT
CDR3: CASSWTPNQPQHF
size: -
D: -
V: TRBV27
J: TRBJ1-5

DNA: TGTGCCAGCAGCTGGGGGTCGGGTGAAAAACTGTTTTTT
CDR3: CASSWGSGEKLFF
size: once
D: -
V: TRBV5-4
J: TRBJ1-4

DNA: TGTGCCAGCAGCTTCGGGACTACAGATACGCAGTATTTT
CDR3: CASSFGTTDTQYF
size: -
D: -
V: TRBV13
J: TRBJ2-3

DNA: TGTGCCAGCAGCTTGGCGGGAGGGAATGAGCAGTTCTTC
CDR3: CASSLAGGNEQFF
size: large
D: TRBD2
V: TRBV5-8
J: TRBJ2-1

DNA: TGTGCCAGCAGTTTAGTTCTAGCGGGAGTGAACGAGCAGTACTTC
CDR3: CASSLVLAGVNEQYF
size: -
D: TRBD2
V: TRBV27
J: TRBJ2-7

DNA: TGCGCCAGCAGCTTGGCCCCCCGTCGGCTAGCGGGACTACCACCGGGCGAGCAGTACTTC
CDR3: CASSLAPRRLAGLPPGEQYF
size: once
D: TRBD2
V: TRBV5-1
J: TRBJ2-7

DNA: TGTGCCTGGAGTGCCCCCACTCACACAGATACGCAGTATTTT
CDR3: CAWSAPTHTDTQYF
size: -
D: -
V: TRBV30
J: TRBJ2-3

DNA: TGTGCCAGTACAGCTAGCGGGCCGTACAATGAGCAGTTCTTC
CDR3: CASTASGPYNEQFF
size: -
D: TRBD2
V: TRBV19
J: TRBJ2-1

DNA: TGTGCCAGCAGTTTAAGTGGCAGCTCCTACGAGCAGTACTTC
CDR3: CASSLSGSSYEQYF
size: few
D: -
V: TRBV27
J: TRBJ2-7

DNA: TGTGCCAGCAGCTTGACAGGGTCTGGTGGCTACACCTTC
CDR3: CASSLTGSGGYTF
size: -
D: TRBD1
V: TRBV7-3
J: TRBJ1-2

DNA: TGTGCCAGCAGCTCCACCCGCCGGGGCTCCTACAATGAGCAGTTCTTC
CDR3: CASSSTRRGSYNEQFF
size: -
D: -
V: TRBV7-8
J: TRBJ2-1

DNA: TGTGCCAGCAGCGTAGGAGGTGTCGCTGGAAACACCATATATTTT
CDR3: CASSVGGVAGNTIYF
size: -
D: -
V: TRBV9
J: TRBJ1-3

DNA: TGTGCCAGCAGTACCCGGGAAGGAAATAACTATGGCTACACCTTC
CDR3: CASSTREGNNYGYTF
size: -
D: -
V: TRBV7-9
J: TRBJ1-2

DNA: TGTGCCAGTACCCGGACAGGGGGAGCGGGGGAGCAGTACTTC
CDR3: CASTRTGGAGEQYF
size: -
D: TRBD1
V: TRBV19
J: TRBJ2-7

DNA: TGTGCCAGCAGTTATCTCTCCACAGATACGCAGTATTTT
CDR3: CASSYLSTDTQYF
size: -
D: -
V: TRBV6-6
J: TRBJ2-3

DNA: TGTGCCTGGAGCTTCTCTGGAAACACCATATATTTT
CDR3: CAWSFSGNTIYF
size: -
D: -
V: TRBV30
J: TRBJ1-3

DNA: TGTGCCAGCAGCCAGGAAAGGTGGAATGAGCAGTTCTTC
CDR3: CASSQERWNEQFF
size: -
D: -
V: TRBV2
J: TRBJ2-1

DNA: TGTGCCTGGAGGGGCACGGGTTATGGCTACACCTTC
CDR3: CAWRGTGYGYTF
size: -
D: -
V: TRBV30
J: TRBJ1-2

DNA: TGTGCCACCAGCAGGAAAAGGGGAGGGCAAATATATAGCAATCAGCCCCAGCATTTT
CDR3: CATSRKRGGQIYSNQPQHF
size: -
D: -
V: TRBV15
J: TRBJ1-5

DNA: TGTGCCAGCACCCCTTCTCCTAGCGGGAGTCACGAGCAGTACTTC
CDR3: CASTPSPSGSHEQYF
size: -
D: TRBD2
V: TRBV6-1
J: TRBJ2-7

DNA: TGTGCCAGCAGCTTACTCCTGGGCGACGAGCAGTACTTC
CDR3: CASSLLLGDEQYF
size: medium-sized
D: -
V: TRBV11-2
J: TRBJ2-7

DNA: TGTGCCAGCAGCTTAGCCATTGGGAATGAGCAGTTCTTC
CDR3: CASSLAIGNEQFF
size: -
D: -
V: TRBV11-3
J: TRBJ2-1

DNA: TGTGCCAGCAGCTTCCGGTTCCGCGGTGAGCAGTTCTTC
CDR3: CASSFRFRGEQFF
size: -
D: -
V: TRBV5-4
J: TRBJ2-1

DNA: TGTGCCAGCAGTGAATTTGGGCAGCCCCAGCATTTT
CDR3: CASSEFGQPQHF
size: once
D: -
V: TRBV25-1
J: TRBJ1-5

DNA: TGTGCCAGCAGCTTGGGCCCCAGCGGGACCTACGAGCAGTACTTC
CDR3: CASSLGPSGTYEQYF
size: -
D: TRBD2
V: TRBV7-3
J: TRBJ2-7

DNA: TGTGCCAGCAGCTACCAAACCGGGGAGCTGTTTTTT
CDR3: CASSYQTGELFF
size: -
D: -
V: TRBV7-9
J: TRBJ2-2

DNA: TGTGCCAGCAGCCTATCCCCCCGAGGGGGCGGGAGTAACAACGAGCAGTACTTC
CDR3: CASSLSPRGGGSNNEQYF
size: -
D: -
V: TRBV11-2
J: TRBJ2-7

DNA: TGTGCCAGCACCGGGGTAGCGGGAGCAGGAGAGCAGTTCTTC
CDR3: CASTGVAGAGEQFF
size: -
D: TRBD2
V: TRBV7-2
J: TRBJ2-1

DNA: TGTGCCAGCAGTGCCTTGACAGGGGTAGGCTCCTACGAGCAGTACTTC
CDR3: CASSALTGVGSYEQYF
size: medium-sized
D: TRBD1
V: TRBV28
J: TRBJ2-7

DNA: TGCGCCAGCAGCCGGGCCTCGAATGAAAAACTGTTTTTT
CDR3: CASSRASNEKLFF
size: -
D: -
V: TRBV5-1
J: TRBJ1-4